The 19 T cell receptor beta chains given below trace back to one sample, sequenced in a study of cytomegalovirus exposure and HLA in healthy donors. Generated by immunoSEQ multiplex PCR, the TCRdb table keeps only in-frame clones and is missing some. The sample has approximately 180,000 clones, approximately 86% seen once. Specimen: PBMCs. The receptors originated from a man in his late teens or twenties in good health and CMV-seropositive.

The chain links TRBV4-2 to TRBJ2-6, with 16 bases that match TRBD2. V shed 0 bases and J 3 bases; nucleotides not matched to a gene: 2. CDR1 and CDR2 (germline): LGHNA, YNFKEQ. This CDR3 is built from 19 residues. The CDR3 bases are TGTGCCAGCAGCCAAGACGGGACTAGCGGGGGGGTTGGGGCCAACGTCCTGACTTTC. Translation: CASSQDGTSGGVGANVLTF.

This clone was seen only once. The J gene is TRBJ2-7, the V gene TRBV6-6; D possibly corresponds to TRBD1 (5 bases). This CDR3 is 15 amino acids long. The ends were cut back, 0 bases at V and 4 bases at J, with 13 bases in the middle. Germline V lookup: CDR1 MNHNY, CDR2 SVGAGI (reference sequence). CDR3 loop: CASSYSIYRSYEQYF. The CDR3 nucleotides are TGTGCCAGCAGTTACTCGATTTACAGGTCTTACGAGCAGTACTTC.

The DNA for the CDR3 is TGTGCCAGCAGTTTACAGGGGACTAGATACGAGCAGTACTTC. Encoded protein: CASSLQGTRYEQYF. The rearrangement uses TRBV27 and TRBJ2-7; TRBD2 agrees at 8 bases. The CDR3 sequence is 14 residues long. V shed 2 bases, J shed 4 bases, and the junction held 4 bases outside the gene matches. Looked up from germline, CDR1 is MNHEY and CDR2 is SMNVEV (reference sequence).

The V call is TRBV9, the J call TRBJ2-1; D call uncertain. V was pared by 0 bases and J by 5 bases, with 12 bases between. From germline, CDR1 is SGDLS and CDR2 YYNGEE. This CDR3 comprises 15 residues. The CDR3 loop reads CASSVAGAPNNEQFF. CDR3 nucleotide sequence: TGTGCCAGCAGCGTAGCAGGTGCCCCGAACAATGAGCAGTTCTTC.

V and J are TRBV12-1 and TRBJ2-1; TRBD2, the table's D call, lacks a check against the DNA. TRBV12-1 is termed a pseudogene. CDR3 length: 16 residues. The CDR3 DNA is TGTGCCAGCAGCTTTGATGGCGGGGGCGATTACAATGAGCAGTTCTTC. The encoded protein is CASSFDGGGDYNEQFF.

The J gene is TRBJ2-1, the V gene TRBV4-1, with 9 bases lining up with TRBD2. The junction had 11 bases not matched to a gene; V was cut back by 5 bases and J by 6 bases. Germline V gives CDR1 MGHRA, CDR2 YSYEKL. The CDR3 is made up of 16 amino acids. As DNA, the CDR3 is TGCGCCAGCAGCTACCAAGATCAACTAGCGGGCAATGAGCAGTTCTTC. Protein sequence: CASSYQDQLAGNEQFF.

CDR3 sequence reads: CASSSPRGGDYGYTF. The CDR3 coding sequence is TGTGCCAGCAGTTCCCCGCGGGGTGGTGACTATGGCTACACCTTC. The genes are TRBV6-5 and TRBJ1-2; D call uncertain. Trimming pared 4 bases from V and 3 bases from J, leaving 15 bases between. This CDR3 spans 15 amino acids. Germline V lookup: CDR1 MNHEY, CDR2 SVGAGI.

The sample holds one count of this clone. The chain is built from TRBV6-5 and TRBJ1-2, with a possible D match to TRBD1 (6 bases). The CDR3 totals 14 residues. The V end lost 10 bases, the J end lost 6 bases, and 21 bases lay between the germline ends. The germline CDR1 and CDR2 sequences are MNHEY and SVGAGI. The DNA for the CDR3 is TGTGCCACTCGACGCCGGACAGACCTACATGGCTACACCTTC. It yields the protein CATRRRTDLHGYTF.

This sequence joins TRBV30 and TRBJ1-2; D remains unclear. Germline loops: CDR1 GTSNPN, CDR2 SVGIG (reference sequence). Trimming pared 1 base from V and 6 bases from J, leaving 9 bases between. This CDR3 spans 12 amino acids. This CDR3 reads CAWSGLEDGYTF. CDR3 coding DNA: TGTGCCTGGAGTGGGCTAGAGGATGGCTACACCTTC.

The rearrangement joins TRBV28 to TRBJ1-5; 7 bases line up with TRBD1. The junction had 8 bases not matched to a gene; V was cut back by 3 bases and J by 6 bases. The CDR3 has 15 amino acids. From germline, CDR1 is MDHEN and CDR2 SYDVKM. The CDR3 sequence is CASSFGDREAQPQHF. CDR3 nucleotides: TGTGCCAGCAGTTTTGGTGACAGGGAGGCTCAGCCCCAGCATTTT.

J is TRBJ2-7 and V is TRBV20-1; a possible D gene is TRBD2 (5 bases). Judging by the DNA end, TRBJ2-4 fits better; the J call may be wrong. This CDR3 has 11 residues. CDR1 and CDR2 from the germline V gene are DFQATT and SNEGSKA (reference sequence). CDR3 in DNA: TGCAGTGCGGACCTCGAGGGCATTCAGTACTTC. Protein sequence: CSADLEGIQYF.

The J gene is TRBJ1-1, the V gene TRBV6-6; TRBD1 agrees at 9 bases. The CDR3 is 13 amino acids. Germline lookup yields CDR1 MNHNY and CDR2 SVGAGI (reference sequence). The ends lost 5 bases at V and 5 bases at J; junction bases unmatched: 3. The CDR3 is CASSDRGLTEAFF. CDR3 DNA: TGTGCCAGCAGTGACAGGGGGTTAACTGAAGCTTTCTTT.

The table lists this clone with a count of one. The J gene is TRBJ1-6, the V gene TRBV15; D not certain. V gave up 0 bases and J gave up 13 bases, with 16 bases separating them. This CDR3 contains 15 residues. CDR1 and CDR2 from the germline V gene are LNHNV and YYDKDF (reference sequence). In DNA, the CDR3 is TGTGCCACCAGCAGAGATCGAGGAAGCTTGGCCCCCCTCCACTTT. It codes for CATSRDRGSLAPLHF.

In DNA form, the CDR3 reads TGTGCCAGCATCTTAATGGGGGCAGGGAAGGTTCCTTATGGCTACACCTTC. Its translation is CASILMGAGKVPYGYTF. The genes are TRBV5-6 and TRBJ1-2, with a tentative D call TRBD1 (6 bases). The V and J ends lost 6 bases and 5 bases respectively, with 26 bases between them. Germline lookup yields CDR1 SGHDT and CDR2 YYEEEE. The CDR3 runs 17 residues. Based on the CDR3 plus reference TRBV5-6 and TRBJ1-2, the full variable domain is DAGVTQSPTHLIKTRGQQVTLRCSPKSGHDTVSWYQQALGQGPQFIFQYYEEEERQRGNFPDRFSGHQFPNYSSELNVNALLLGDSALYLCASILMGAGKVPYGYTFGSGTRLTVV.

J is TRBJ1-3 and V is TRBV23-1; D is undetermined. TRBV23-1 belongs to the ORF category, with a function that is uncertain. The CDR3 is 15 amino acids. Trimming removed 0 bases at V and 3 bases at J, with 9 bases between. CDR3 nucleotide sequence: TGCGCCAGCAGTCAATCAGGAGGGTTTGGAAACACCATATATTTT. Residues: CASSQSGGFGNTIYF.

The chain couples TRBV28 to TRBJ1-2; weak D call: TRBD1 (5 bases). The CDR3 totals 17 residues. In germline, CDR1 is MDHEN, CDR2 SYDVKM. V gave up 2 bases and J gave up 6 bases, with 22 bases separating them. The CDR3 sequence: CASSLVSPDNRVHGYTF. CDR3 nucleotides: TGTGCCAGCAGTTTAGTTTCCCCGGACAATAGAGTCCATGGCTACACCTTC.

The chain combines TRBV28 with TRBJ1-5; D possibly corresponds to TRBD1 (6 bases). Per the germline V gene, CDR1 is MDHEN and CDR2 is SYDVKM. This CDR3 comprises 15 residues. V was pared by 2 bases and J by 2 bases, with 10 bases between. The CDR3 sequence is CASSLTGLGNQPQHF. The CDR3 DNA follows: TGTGCCAGCAGTTTAACAGGGCTGGGCAATCAGCCCCAGCATTTT.

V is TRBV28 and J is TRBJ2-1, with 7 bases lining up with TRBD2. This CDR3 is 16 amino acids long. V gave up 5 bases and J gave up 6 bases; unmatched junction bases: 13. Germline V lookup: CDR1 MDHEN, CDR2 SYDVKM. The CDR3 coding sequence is TGTGCCAGCAGTGCCTCCACTAGCGAGAATTTCAATGAGCAGTTCTTC. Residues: CASSASTSENFNEQFF. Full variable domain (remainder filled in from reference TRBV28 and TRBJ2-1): DVKVTQSSRYLVKRTGEKVFLECVQDMDHENMFWYRQDPGLGLRLIYFSYDVKMKEKGDIPEGYSVSREKKERFSLILESASTNQTSMYLCASSASTSENFNEQFFGPGTRLTVL.

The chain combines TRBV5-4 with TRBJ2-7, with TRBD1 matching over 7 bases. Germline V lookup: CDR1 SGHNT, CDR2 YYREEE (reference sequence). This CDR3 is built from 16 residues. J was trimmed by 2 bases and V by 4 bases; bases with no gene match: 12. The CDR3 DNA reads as TGTGCCAGCAGCCCCTACTGGGACAGAAAAACCTACGAGCAGTACTTC. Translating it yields CASSPYWDRKTYEQYF.